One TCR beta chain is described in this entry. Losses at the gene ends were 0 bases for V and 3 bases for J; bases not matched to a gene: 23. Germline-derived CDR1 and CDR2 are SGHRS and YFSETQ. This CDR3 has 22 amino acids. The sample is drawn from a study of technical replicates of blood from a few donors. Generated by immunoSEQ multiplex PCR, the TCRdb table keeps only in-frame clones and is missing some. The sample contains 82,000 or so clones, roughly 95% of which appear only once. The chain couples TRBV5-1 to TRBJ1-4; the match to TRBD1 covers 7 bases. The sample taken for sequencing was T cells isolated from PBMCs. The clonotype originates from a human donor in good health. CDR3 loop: CASSLVPPSRQGGGLANEKLFF. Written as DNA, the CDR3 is TGCGCCAGCAGCTTGGTTCCACCATCGAGACAGGGAGGAGGGTTGGCTAATGAAAAACTGTTTTTT. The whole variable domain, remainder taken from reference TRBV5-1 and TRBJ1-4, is KAGVTQTPRYLIKTRGQQVTLSCSPISGHRSVSWYQQTPGQGLQFLFEYFSETQRNKGNFPGRFSGRQFSNSRSEMNVSTLELGDSALYLCASSLVPPSRQGGGLANEKLFFGSGTQLSVL.